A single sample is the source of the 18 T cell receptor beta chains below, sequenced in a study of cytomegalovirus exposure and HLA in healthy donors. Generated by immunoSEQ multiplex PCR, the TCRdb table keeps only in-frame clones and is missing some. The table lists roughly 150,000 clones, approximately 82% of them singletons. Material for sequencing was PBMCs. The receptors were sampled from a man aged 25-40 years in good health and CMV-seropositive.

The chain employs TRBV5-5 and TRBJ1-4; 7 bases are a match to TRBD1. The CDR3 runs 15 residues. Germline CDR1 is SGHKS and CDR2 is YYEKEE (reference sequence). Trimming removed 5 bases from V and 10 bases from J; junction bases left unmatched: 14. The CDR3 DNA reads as TGTGCCAGCAGTCCCGAGGGGGCGGATAGCCGAAAACTGTTTTTT. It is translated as CASSPEGADSRKLFF.

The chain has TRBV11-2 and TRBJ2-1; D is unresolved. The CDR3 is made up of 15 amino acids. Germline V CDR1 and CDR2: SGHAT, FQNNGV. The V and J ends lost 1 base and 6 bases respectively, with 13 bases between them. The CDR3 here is CASSLVLYPRNEQFF. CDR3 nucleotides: TGTGCCAGCAGCTTAGTGTTGTACCCGCGCAATGAGCAGTTCTTC.

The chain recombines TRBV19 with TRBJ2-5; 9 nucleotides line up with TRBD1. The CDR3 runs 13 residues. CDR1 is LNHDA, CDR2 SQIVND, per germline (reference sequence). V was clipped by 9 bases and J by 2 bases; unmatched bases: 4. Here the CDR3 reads CASRDRAQETQYF. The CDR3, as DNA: TGTGCCAGCAGGGACAGGGCACAAGAGACCCAGTACTTC.

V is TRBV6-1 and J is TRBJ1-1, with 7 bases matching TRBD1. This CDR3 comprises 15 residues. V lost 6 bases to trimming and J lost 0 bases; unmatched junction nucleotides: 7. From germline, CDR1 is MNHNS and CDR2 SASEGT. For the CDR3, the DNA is TGTGCCAGCAGGGGGACAGAGGTATTGAACACTGAAGCTTTCTTT. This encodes CASRGTEVLNTEAFF.

CDR3 region: CASSPRQEGSHYEQYF. CDR3 nucleotides: TGCGCCAGCAGCCCAAGGCAGGAGGGATCCCACTACGAGCAGTACTTC. The chain combines TRBV4-1 with TRBJ2-7; D may be TRBD2 (6 bases). V was trimmed by 4 bases and J by 3 bases, leaving 19 bases between them. Germline CDR1 MGHRA, CDR2 YSYEKL. CDR3 size: 16 residues.

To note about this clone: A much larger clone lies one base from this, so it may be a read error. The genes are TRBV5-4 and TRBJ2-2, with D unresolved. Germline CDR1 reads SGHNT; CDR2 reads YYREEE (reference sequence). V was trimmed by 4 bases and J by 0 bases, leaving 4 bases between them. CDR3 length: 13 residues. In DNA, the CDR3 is TGTGCCAGCAGCCAGACGAACACCGGGGAGCTGTTTTTT. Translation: CASSQTNTGELFF.

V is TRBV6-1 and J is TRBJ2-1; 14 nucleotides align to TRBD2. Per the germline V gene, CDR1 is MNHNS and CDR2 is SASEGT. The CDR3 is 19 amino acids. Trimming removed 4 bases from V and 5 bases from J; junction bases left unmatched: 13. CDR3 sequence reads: CASSVGLAGAFIYHNEQFF. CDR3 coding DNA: TGTGCCAGCAGTGTGGGACTAGCGGGAGCATTTATCTACCACAATGAGCAGTTCTTC.

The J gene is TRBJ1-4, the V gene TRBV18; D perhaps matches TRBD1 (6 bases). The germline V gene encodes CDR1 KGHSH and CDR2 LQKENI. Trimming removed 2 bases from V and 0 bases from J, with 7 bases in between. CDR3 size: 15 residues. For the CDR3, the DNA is TGTGCCAGCTCACCAGGGACAACAACTAATGAAAAACTGTTTTTT. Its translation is CASSPGTTTNEKLFF. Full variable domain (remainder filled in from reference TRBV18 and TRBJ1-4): NAGVMQNPRHLVRRRGQEARLRCSPMKGHSHVYWYRQLPEEGLKFMVYLQKENIIDESGMPKERFSAEFPKEGPSILRIQQVVRGDSAAYFCASSPGTTTNEKLFFGSGTQLSVL.

The CDR3 bases are TGCGCCAGCAGCCAAGTAGGGGGCACTGAAGCTTTCTTT. This gives the protein CASSQVGGTEAFF. This rearrangement joins TRBV4-1 to TRBJ1-1; possibly TRBD1 for D (6 bases). Trimming shortened V by 1 base and J by 4 bases, and 7 bases separated the two germline ends. This CDR3 contains 13 residues. Germline V gives CDR1 MGHRA, CDR2 YSYEKL.

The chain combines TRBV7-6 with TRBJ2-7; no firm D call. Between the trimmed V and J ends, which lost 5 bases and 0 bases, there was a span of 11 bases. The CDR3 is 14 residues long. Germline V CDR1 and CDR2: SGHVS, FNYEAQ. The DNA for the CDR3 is TGTGCCAGCAGCCCCCAGACTCGCTCCTACGAGCAGTACTTC. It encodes CASSPQTRSYEQYF.

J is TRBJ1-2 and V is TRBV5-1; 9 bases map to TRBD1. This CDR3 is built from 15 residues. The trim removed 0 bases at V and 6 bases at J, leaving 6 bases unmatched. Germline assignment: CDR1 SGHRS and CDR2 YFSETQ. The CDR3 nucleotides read TGCGCCAGCAGCTTGGGATCTGGGACAGGGCATGGCTACACCTTC. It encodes CASSLGSGTGHGYTF.

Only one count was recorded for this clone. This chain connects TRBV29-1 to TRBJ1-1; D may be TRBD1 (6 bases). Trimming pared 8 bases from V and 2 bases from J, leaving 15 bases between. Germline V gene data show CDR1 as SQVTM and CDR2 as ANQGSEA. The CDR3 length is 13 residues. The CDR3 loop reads CSYKGGGNTEAFF. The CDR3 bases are TGCAGCTACAAGGGCGGGGGCAACACTGAAGCTTTCTTT.

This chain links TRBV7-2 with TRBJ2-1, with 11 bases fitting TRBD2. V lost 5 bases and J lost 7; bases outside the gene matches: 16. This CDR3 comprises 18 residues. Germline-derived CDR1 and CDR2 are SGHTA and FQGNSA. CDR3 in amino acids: CASSRGGSGGGLGNEQFF. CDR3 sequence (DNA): TGTGCCAGCAGCAGAGGAGGTAGCGGGGGGGGTCTGGGGAATGAGCAGTTCTTC.

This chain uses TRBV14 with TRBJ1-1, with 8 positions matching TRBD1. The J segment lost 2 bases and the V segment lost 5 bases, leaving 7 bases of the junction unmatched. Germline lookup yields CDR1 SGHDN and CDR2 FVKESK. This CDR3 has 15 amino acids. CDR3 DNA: TGTGCCAGCAGCACTCAGGGGGCCCGAAACACTGAAGCTTTCTTT. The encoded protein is CASSTQGARNTEAFF.

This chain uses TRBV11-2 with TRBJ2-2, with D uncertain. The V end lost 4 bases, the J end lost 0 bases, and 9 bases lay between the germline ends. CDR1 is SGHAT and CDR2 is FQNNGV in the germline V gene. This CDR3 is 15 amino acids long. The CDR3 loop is CASSSYPSNTGELFF. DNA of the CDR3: TGTGCCAGCAGCTCCTACCCCTCGAACACCGGGGAGCTGTTTTTT.

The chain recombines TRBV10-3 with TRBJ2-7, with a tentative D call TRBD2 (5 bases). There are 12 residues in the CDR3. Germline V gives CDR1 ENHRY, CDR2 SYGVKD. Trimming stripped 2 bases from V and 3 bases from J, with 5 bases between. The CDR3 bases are TGTGCCATCAGTGAGGGAGGCTACGAGCAGTACTTC. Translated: CAISEGGYEQYF.

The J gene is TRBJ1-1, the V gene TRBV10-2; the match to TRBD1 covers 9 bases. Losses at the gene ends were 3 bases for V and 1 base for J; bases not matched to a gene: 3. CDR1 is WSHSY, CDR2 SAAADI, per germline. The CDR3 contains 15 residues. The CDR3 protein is CASSDLGQGNTEAFF. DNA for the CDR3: TGCGCCAGCAGTGACTTGGGACAGGGGAACACTGAAGCTTTCTTT.

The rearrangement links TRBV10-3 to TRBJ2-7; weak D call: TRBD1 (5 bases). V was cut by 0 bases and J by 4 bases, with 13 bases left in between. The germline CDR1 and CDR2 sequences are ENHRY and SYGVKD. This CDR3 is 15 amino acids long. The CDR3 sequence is CAISESPGKRYEQYF. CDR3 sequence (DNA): TGTGCCATCAGTGAGTCGCCAGGGAAGAGGTACGAGCAGTACTTC.